The 29 T cell receptor beta chains below were found in one sample sequenced in a study of monozygotic twins with inflammatory bowel disease. No DNA is given; TCRdb re-called the 5' RACE reads and lists each CDR3 protein once. Its table records approximately 330,000 distinct CDR3 sequences. Material for sequencing was blood. The receptors shown here come from a human donor with ulcerative colitis or Crohn's disease, or a healthy co-twin of an affected twin (not recorded which).

V usage is TRBV12-3 or TRBV12-4 and J usage is TRBJ1-5; with no DNA, the TCRdb D assignment of TRBD1 cannot be verified. The CDR3 totals 15 residues. CDR3 region: CASRRTGFASQPQHF.

Here the CDR3 reads CASSQTEGQFF. This chain uses TRBV2 with TRBJ2-1; TCRdb returns TRBD2, unconfirmable since there is no DNA. The germline V gene encodes CDR1 SNHLY and CDR2 FYNNEI. This CDR3 contains 11 residues. Full variable domain (outside the CDR3, taken from reference TRBV2 and TRBJ2-1): EPEVTQTPSHQVTQMGQEVILRCVPISNHLYFYWYRQILGQKVEFLVSFYNNEISEKSEIFDDQFSVERPDGSNFTLKIRSTKLEDSAMYFCASSQTEGQFFGPGTRLTVL.

This chain connects TRBV7-9 to TRBJ1-2; without DNA, the TCRdb call of TRBD1 cannot be checked. The CDR3 is made up of 17 amino acids. Germline assignment: CDR1 SEHNR and CDR2 FQNEAQ (reference sequence). This CDR3 reads CASSTNLRLQVNYGYTF.

The chain carries TRBV7-2 and TRBJ2-7. There are 15 residues in the CDR3. The V gene's germline CDR1 is SGHTA and CDR2 FQGNSA. CDR3 in amino acids: CASSLNPGSIYEQYF. Looking up the rest from reference TRBV7-2 and TRBJ2-7 gives the full variable domain: GAGVSQSPSNKVTEKGKDVELRCDPISGHTALYWYRQSLGQGLEFLIYFQGNSAPDKSGLPSDRFSAERTGGSVSTLTIQRTQQEDSAVYLCASSLNPGSIYEQYFGPGTRLTVT.

The chain combines TRBV5-1 with TRBJ2-7. This CDR3 has 15 residues. Germline CDR1 is SGHRS and CDR2 is YFSETQ. This chain's CDR3 is CASSLGPEWTYEQYF.

V and J are TRBV5-1 and TRBJ1-1; TCRdb returns TRBD1, unconfirmable since there is no DNA. The CDR3 is 18 residues long. Germline values: CDR1 SGHRS, CDR2 YFSETQ. This CDR3 reads CASSSHPGGTGRNPEAFF.

This chain links TRBV20-1 with TRBJ2-2; checking the TCRdb D call of TRBD2 is not possible without DNA. The CDR3 extends over 13 amino acids. Per germline, CDR1 DFQATT and CDR2 SNEGSKA (reference sequence). The CDR3: CSGGTSNIGELFF.

V usage is TRBV5-1 and J usage is TRBJ2-5; the D call of TRBD1 rests on TCRdb alone, since no DNA is present to check it. Looked up from germline, CDR1 is SGHRS and CDR2 is YFSETQ. The CDR3 covers 15 residues. CDR3 residues: CASSERGAGAETQYF.

The rearrangement links TRBV7-2 to TRBJ2-1. CDR1 and CDR2 from the germline V gene are SGHTA and FQGNSA. The CDR3 consists of 13 residues. This CDR3 is CASSLAGSDEQFF.

The chain combines TRBV7-9 with TRBJ2-2; TCRdb proposes TRBD2, but this gene call is untestable without DNA. Germline V lookup: CDR1 SEHNR, CDR2 FQNEAQ (reference sequence). The CDR3 runs to 15 residues. The CDR3 sequence is CASSLARPTAGELFF.

The V and J genes are TRBV2 and TRBJ1-2; TCRdb returns TRBD1, unconfirmable since there is no DNA. This CDR3 has 14 amino acids. Germline values: CDR1 SNHLY, CDR2 FYNNEI. CDR3 sequence: CASSKGQGAYGYTF.

The J gene is TRBJ2-1, the V gene TRBV5-1; the D call of TRBD1 rests on TCRdb alone, since no DNA is present to check it. This CDR3 comprises 20 residues. The germline CDR1 and CDR2 sequences are SGHRS and YFSETQ. The CDR3 reads CASAPRGGTSIGSSYNEQFF.

The genes are TRBV6-1 and TRBJ2-7. In germline, CDR1 is MNHNS, CDR2 SASEGT. This CDR3 is built from 13 residues. The CDR3 region is CASSERETYEQYF.

The chain has TRBV4-1 and TRBJ2-7; TCRdb's D call of TRBD1 is untestable without DNA. Germline CDR1 reads MGHRA; CDR2 reads YSYEKL. CDR3 length equals 16 residues. The CDR3: CASSQEDRTGTYEQYF.

The chain employs TRBV7-9 and TRBJ2-5; the D call of TRBD1 rests on TCRdb alone, since no DNA is present to check it. The CDR3 has 13 amino acids. Germline loops: CDR1 SEHNR, CDR2 FQNEAQ (reference sequence). CDR3 sequence reads: CASSSPRGETQYF.

The gene calls are TRBV15 and TRBJ2-3; checking the TCRdb D call of TRBD2 is not possible without DNA. From germline, CDR1 is LNHNV and CDR2 YYDKDF (reference sequence). The CDR3 sequence is 15 residues long. The CDR3 is CATSRDGRATDTQYF.

V gene TRBV28 combines with J gene TRBJ1-1. In germline, CDR1 is MDHEN, CDR2 SYDVKM. This CDR3 is 15 amino acids long. CDR3 in amino acids: CASSLILQPNTEAFF.

This CDR3 is CASSPMVRELFF. The chain links TRBV18 to TRBJ2-2. This CDR3 contains 12 residues. CDR1 is KGHSH and CDR2 is LQKENI in the germline V gene.

The chain employs TRBV27 and TRBJ2-7; TCRdb returns TRBD1, unconfirmable since there is no DNA. The germline CDR1 and CDR2 sequences are MNHEY and SMNVEV (reference sequence). This CDR3 is built from 16 residues. This chain's CDR3 is CASSPITGTFSYEQYF.

This chain uses TRBV5-5 with TRBJ2-1; TCRdb lists TRBD2, though no DNA is available to test this call. Germline V gene sequence: CDR1 SGHKS, CDR2 YYEKEE (reference sequence). This CDR3 is 18 amino acids long. CDR3 sequence: CASSLEISGGGSYNEQFF. Full variable domain (missing parts from reference TRBV5-5 and TRBJ2-1): DAGVTQSPTHLIKTRGQQVTLRCSPISGHKSVSWYQQVLGQGPQFIFQYYEKEERGRGNFPDRFSARQFPNYSSELNVNALLLGDSALYLCASSLEISGGGSYNEQFFGPGTRLTVL.

The rearrangement joins TRBV24-1 to TRBJ1-1. The CDR3 runs 12 residues. CDR1 KGHDR and CDR2 SFDVKD come from the germline V gene. CDR3 amino acids: CATSDFGGEAFF.

This chain connects TRBV18 to TRBJ2-1. The germline gives CDR1 KGHSH, CDR2 LQKENI. This CDR3 region has 12 residues. CDR3 region: CASSQKSDEQFF.

The chain links TRBV5-4 to TRBJ2-2; TCRdb gives TRBD2 as the D gene, but with no DNA this cannot be confirmed. The length of the CDR3 is 20 residues. Germline CDR1 SGHNT, CDR2 YYREEE (reference sequence). The CDR3 sequence is CASSLGPSGTIPTGTGELFF.

This sequence joins TRBV5-6 and TRBJ2-7; checking the TCRdb D call of TRBD1 is not possible without DNA. This CDR3 spans 15 amino acids. In germline, CDR1 is SGHDT, CDR2 YYEEEE. The chain's CDR3 is CASTPWGVGVYEQYF.

The rearrangement uses TRBV20-1 and TRBJ1-2. Germline V gene sequence: CDR1 DFQATT, CDR2 SNEGSKA (reference sequence). This CDR3 is 13 amino acids long. CDR3 loop: CSARVTGSYGYTF.

V gene TRBV5-6 combines with J gene TRBJ2-7; TCRdb lists TRBD2, though no DNA is available to test this call. This CDR3 spans 19 amino acids. Germline lookup yields CDR1 SGHDT and CDR2 YYEEEE. CDR3: CASSSPRGLAGGPIDEQYF.

The rearrangement joins TRBV4-3 to TRBJ2-3; TCRdb outputs TRBD2, but without DNA this stays unchecked. CDR3 length: 17 amino acids. In germline, CDR1 is LGHNA, CDR2 YSLEER. The CDR3 loop reads CASSFGLAGGPADTQYF.

J is TRBJ2-1 and V is TRBV4-3; TCRdb indicates TRBD2, and absent DNA this call remains unverified. This CDR3 is built from 16 residues. Per germline, CDR1 LGHNA and CDR2 YSLEER. The chain's CDR3 is CASSQALAGVYNEQFF.

This chain links TRBV28 with TRBJ2-7; TCRdb's D call of TRBD1 is untestable without DNA. In germline, CDR1 is MDHEN, CDR2 SYDVKM. The length of the CDR3 is 14 residues. The chain's CDR3 is CAAAGGTGASEQYF.